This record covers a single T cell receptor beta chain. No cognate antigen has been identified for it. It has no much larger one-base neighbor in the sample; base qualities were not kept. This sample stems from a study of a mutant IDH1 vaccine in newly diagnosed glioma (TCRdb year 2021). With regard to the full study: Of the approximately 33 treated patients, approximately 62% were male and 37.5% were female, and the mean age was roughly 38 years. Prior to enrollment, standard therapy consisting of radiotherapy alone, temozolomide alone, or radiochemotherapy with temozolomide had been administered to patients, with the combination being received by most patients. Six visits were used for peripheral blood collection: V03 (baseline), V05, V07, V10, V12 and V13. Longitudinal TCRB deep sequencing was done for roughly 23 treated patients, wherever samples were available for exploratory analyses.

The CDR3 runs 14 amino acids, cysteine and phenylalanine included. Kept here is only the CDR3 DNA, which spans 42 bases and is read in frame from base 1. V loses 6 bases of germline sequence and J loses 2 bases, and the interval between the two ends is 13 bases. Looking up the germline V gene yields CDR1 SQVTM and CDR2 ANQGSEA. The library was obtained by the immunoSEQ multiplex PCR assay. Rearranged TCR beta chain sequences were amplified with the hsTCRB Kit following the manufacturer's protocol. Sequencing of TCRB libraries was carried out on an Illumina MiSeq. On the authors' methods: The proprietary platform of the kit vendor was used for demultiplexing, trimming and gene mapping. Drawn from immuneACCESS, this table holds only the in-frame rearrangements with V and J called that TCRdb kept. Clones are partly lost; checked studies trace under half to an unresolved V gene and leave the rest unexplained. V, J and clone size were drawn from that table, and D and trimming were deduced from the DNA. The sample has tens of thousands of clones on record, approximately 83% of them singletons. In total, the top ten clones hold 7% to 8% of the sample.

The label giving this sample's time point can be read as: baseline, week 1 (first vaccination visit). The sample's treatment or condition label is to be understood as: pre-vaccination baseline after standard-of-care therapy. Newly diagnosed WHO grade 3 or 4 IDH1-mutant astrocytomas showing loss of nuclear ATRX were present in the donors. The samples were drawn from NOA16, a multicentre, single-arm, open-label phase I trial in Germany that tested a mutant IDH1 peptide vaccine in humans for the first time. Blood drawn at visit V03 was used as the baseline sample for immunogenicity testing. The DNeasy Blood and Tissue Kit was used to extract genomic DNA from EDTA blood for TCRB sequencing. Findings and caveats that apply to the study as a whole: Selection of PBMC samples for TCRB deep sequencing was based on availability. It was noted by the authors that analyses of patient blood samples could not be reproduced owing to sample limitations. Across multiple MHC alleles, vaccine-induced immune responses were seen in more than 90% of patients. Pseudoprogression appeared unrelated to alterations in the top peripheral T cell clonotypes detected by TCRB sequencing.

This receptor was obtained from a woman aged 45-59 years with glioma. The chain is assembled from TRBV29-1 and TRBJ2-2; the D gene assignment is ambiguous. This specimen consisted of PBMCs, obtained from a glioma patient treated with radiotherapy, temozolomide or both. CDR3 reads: CSVPGRLNTGELFF. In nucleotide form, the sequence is TGCAGCGTCCCAGGTAGGTTAAACACCGGGGAGCTGTTTTTT.